These T cell receptor beta chains were read from a single sample in a study of CD8 T cells in ankylosing spondylitis. One entry per CDR3 protein results from TCRdb running MiXCR on the 5' RACE reads. The sample consists of around 890,000 distinct CDR3 sequences, 12% of them appearing once. Sequenced: blood, either unsorted or a sorted T cell fraction (not recorded which). These receptor sequences come from a male donor with ankylosing spondylitis. CDR3s include the opening cysteine and the closing phenylalanine or tryptophan. A D gene is named only where the DNA matches it firmly. Clone size is stated in some rows and not others, as once, few, many or a class when expanded.

>-|-|TRBV3-1|TRBJ2-5
TGTGCCAGCAGCCAAGATCGACATTCGGGGACCCAGTACTTC
CASSQDRHSGTQYF
>-|few|TRBV7-3|TRBJ1-2
TGTGCCAGCAGCCGAGCGCCACAAAAGGACGGCTACACCTTC
CASSRAPQKDGYTF
>TRBD1|-|TRBV7-3|TRBJ2-2
TGTGCCAGCAGCCACGGGGACAGGGTATCTGGGGAGCTGTTTTTT
CASSHGDRVSGELFF
>TRBD2|few|TRBV12-3/TRBV12-4|TRBJ2-7
TGTGCCAGCAGTCGGGGACTAGCGGGATTCCACGAGCAGTACTTC
CASSRGLAGFHEQYF
>-|few|TRBV20-1|TRBJ2-5
TGCAGTGCCTCCGGGGATTTCCAAGAGACCCAGTACTTC
CSASGDFQETQYF
>TRBD2|few|TRBV6-1|TRBJ2-3
TGTGCCATCAGTGAAGGGCTAGCGGGAGGGTTCCGGGCAGATACGCAGTATTTT
CAISEGLAGGFRADTQYF
>-|few|TRBV27|TRBJ1-2
TGTGCCAGCAGTTCCACGTGGGGGCGCTTAAATGGCTACACCTTC
CASSSTWGRLNGYTF
>-|-|TRBV7-3|TRBJ2-2
TGTGCCAGCACCCCTAGCGTCTCCGGGGAGCTGTTTTTT
CASTPSVSGELFF
>-|few|TRBV4-3|TRBJ2-3
TGCGCCAGCGGGGGCTTAGAAGCAGATACGCAGTATTTT
CASGGLEADTQYF
>TRBD2|few|TRBV5-1|TRBJ2-3
TGCGCCAGCAGCCTAGCGGGAGGAAGGCCAGATACGCAGTATTTT
CASSLAGGRPDTQYF
>-|few|TRBV20-1|TRBJ2-7
TGCAGTGCAAGAAGCGTCGGGGAGCAGTACTTC
CSARSVGEQYF
>-|few|TRBV20-1|TRBJ2-5
TGCAGTGCTAGACGGGGGGCAAGGCAAGAGACCCAGTACTTC
CSARRGARQETQYF
>-|many|TRBV20-1|TRBJ2-7
TGCAGTGCCGCCATTTTGACCTCGGGGGAGCAGTACTTC
CSAAILTSGEQYF
>TRBD1|few|TRBV7-9|TRBJ2-7
TGTGCCAGCAGCTTAGGAATAGGGGGCGGCGAGCAGTACTTC
CASSLGIGGGEQYF
>-|-|TRBV2|TRBJ2-3
TGTGCCGGAGCGTACACAGATACGCAGTATTTT
CAGAYTDTQYF
>-|-|TRBV20-1|TRBJ2-1
TGCAGTGCTAGAGATAGATTAGGCGGCACCAATGAGCAGTTCTTC
CSARDRLGGTNEQFF
>TRBD1|many|TRBV6-5|TRBJ1-6
TGTGCCAGCAGCTTAACAGGGGCTAATAATTCACCCCTCCACTTT
CASSLTGANNSPLHF
>-|-|TRBV9|TRBJ1-1
TGTGCCAGCAGCGCCCAACAGGGAGACAACACTGAAGCTTTCTTT
CASSAQQGDNTEAFF